This T cell receptor beta chain was profiled in a study of blood T cell repertoires in COVID-19. TCRdb's copy holds only in-frame clones and misses some; the assay was immunoSEQ multiplex PCR. The sample shows more than 110,000 clones, 85% to 90% of them seen only once. This CDR3 is built from 16 residues. The source is a man between 60 and 70 years old with active or convalescent COVID-19. Material: peripheral blood. The gene calls are TRBV1 and TRBJ1-2; the table's D call of TRBD1 was not tested on the DNA. TRBV1 is recorded as a pseudogene. The CDR3 DNA reads TGCACCACCTGGGGGGACAGGGGGCAGGCGGGCTATGGCTACACCTTC. As protein: CTTWGDRGQAGYGYTF.